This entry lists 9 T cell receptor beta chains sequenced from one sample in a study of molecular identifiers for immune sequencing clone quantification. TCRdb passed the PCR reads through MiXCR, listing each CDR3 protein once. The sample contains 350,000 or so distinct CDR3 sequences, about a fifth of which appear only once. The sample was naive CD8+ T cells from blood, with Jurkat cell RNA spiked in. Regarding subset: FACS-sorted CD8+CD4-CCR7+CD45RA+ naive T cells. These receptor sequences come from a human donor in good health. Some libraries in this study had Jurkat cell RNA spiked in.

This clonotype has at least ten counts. The CDR3 is CASSIGTGHSGANVLTF. The CDR3 nucleotides are TGTGCCAGTAGTATTGGGACGGGCCACTCTGGGGCCAACGTCCTGACTTTC. This sequence joins TRBV19 and TRBJ2-6; either TRBD1 or TRBD2 may fit D (5 bases each). CDR1 is LNHDA and CDR2 is SQIVND in the germline V gene (reference sequence). The CDR3 is 17 residues long. The V and J ends lost 3 bases and 0 bases respectively, with 12 bases between them.

CDR3 residues: CASSVIPLAWFF. The CDR3 coding sequence is TGCGCCAGCAGTGTGATTCCACTCGCGTGGTTCTTC. This sequence joins TRBV10-2 and TRBJ2-1; no clear D gene. This CDR3 is 12 amino acids long. Between the trimmed V and J ends, which lost 4 bases and 15 bases, there was a span of 16 bases. Germline loops: CDR1 WSHSY, CDR2 SAAADI.

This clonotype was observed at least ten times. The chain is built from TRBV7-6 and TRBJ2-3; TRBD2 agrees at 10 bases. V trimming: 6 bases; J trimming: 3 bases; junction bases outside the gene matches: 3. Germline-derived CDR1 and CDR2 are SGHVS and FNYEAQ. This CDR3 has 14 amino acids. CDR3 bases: TGTGCCAGCAGGTCGGGACTAGCGACAGATACGCAGTATTTT. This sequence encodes CASRSGLATDTQYF.

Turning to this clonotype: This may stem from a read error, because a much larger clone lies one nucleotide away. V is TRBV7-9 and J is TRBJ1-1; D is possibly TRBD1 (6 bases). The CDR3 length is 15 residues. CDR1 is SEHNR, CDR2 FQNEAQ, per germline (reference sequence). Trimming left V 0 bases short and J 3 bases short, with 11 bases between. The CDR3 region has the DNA TGTGCCAGCAGCTTAGCGCAGGGGATCGACACTGAAGCTTTCTTT. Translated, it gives CASSLAQGIDTEAFF.

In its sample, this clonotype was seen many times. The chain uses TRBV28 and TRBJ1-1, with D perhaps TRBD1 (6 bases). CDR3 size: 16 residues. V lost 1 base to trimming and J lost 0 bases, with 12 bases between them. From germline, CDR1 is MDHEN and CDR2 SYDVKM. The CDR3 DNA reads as TGTGCCAGCAGTTTATCTTTTCAGGGGATGAACACTGAAGCTTTCTTT. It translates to CASSLSFQGMNTEAFF.

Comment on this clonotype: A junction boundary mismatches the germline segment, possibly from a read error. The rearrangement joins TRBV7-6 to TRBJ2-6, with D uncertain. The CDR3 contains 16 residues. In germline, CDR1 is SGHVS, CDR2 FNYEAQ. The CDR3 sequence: CSSSPEVGSGANVLTF. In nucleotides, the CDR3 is TGTTCCAGCAGCCCCGAGGTAGGTTCTGGGGCCAACGTCCTGACTTTC. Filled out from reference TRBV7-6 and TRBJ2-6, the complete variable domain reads GAGVSQSPRYKVTKRGQDVALRCDPISGHVSLYWYRQALGQGPEFLTYFNYEAQQDKSGLPNDRFSAERPEGSISTLTIQRTEQRDSAMYRCSSSPEVGSGANVLTFGAGSRLTVL.

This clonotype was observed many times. The DNA of the CDR3 is TGTGCCAGTAAGGTCGGGGTAGCGGGAGTTAGCACCGGGGAGCTGTTTTTT. Translation gives CASKVGVAGVSTGELFF. V is TRBV19 and J is TRBJ2-2, with 9 bases fitting TRBD2. Losses at the gene ends were 7 bases for V and 4 bases for J; bases not matched to a gene: 13. This CDR3 region has 17 residues. Germline CDR1 and CDR2: LNHDA and SQIVND (reference sequence).

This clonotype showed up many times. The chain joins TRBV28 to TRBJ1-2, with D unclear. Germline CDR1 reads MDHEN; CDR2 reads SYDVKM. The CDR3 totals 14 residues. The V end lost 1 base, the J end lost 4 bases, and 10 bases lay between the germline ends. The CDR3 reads CASSLSPMVYGYTF. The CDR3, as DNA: TGTGCCAGCAGTTTATCCCCAATGGTCTATGGCTACACCTTC.

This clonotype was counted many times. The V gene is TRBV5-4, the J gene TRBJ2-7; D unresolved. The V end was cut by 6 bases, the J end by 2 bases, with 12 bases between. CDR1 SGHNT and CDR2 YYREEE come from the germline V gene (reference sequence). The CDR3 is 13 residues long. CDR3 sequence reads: CASTEDGAYEQYF. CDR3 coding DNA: TGTGCCAGCACCGAGGACGGAGCCTACGAGCAGTACTTC.